These T cell receptor beta chains were read from a single sample in a study of shared clonotypes between healthy human individuals. Using immunoSEQ multiplex PCR, the repertoire was profiled, and TCRdb retains in-frame clones only, with some absent. Of some 1,400,000 clones in the sample, 96% are singletons; the top ten hold 1% to 1.5%. Sequencing was performed on naive CD4+ T cells sorted from blood. These receptor sequences come from a man aged 25-45 years in good health. Both conserved end residues are part of each CDR3. The D gene is left open where the match is weak. For some rows the clone size is stated as once, few or many, or as a class when expanded; others skip it.

j_call: TRBJ2-1; cdr3_length: 13; v_call: TRBV5-1; clone_size: .; d_call: .; cdr3_aa: CASSLQVSNEQFF; cdr3_nt: TGCGCCAGCAGCTTGCAGGTCTCCAATGAGCAGTTCTTC
j_call: TRBJ1-2; cdr3_length: 13; v_call: TRBV27; clone_size: .; d_call: TRBD1; cdr3_aa: CASSYRGVYGYTF; cdr3_nt: TGTGCCAGCAGTTACAGGGGCGTCTATGGCTACACCTTC
j_call: TRBJ1-5; cdr3_length: 13; v_call: TRBV5-1; clone_size: .; d_call: .; cdr3_aa: CASSLDIAQPQHF; cdr3_nt: TGCGCCAGCAGCTTGGATATAGCTCAGCCCCAGCATTTT
j_call: TRBJ2-5; cdr3_length: 15; v_call: TRBV18; clone_size: .; d_call: .; cdr3_aa: CASSPLRGGQETQYF; cdr3_nt: TGTGCCAGCTCACCACTGAGGGGAGGTCAAGAGACCCAGTACTTC
j_call: TRBJ1-4; cdr3_length: 16; v_call: TRBV5-4; clone_size: once; d_call: .; cdr3_aa: CASSLDPTLTNEKLFF; cdr3_nt: TGTGCCAGCAGCTTGGACCCGACGCTTACTAATGAAAAACTGTTTTTT
j_call: TRBJ2-3; cdr3_length: 15; v_call: TRBV18; clone_size: .; d_call: TRBD2; cdr3_aa: CASSPTSSAIDTQYF; cdr3_nt: TGTGCCAGCTCACCGACTAGCTCAGCTATAGATACGCAGTATTTT
j_call: TRBJ1-5; cdr3_length: 19; v_call: TRBV4-1; clone_size: .; d_call: .; cdr3_aa: CASSQVGGGAEGINQPQHF; cdr3_nt: TGCGCCAGCAGCCAAGTGGGGGGTGGGGCGGAAGGGATCAATCAGCCCCAGCATTTT
j_call: TRBJ2-7; cdr3_length: 14; v_call: TRBV5-1; clone_size: .; d_call: .; cdr3_aa: CASSLGGTSYEQYF; cdr3_nt: TGCGCCAGCAGCTTGGGGGGTACCTCCTACGAGCAGTACTTC
j_call: TRBJ2-2; cdr3_length: 16; v_call: TRBV11-1; clone_size: once; d_call: TRBD2; cdr3_aa: CASKPSGREYTGELFF; cdr3_nt: TGTGCCAGCAAACCTAGCGGGAGGGAATACACCGGGGAGCTGTTTTTT
j_call: TRBJ1-4; cdr3_length: 16; v_call: TRBV15; clone_size: .; d_call: .; cdr3_aa: CATSLRQLATNEKLFF; cdr3_nt: TGTGCCACCAGCCTAAGACAGCTTGCAACTAATGAAAAACTGTTTTTT
j_call: TRBJ2-5; cdr3_length: 13; v_call: TRBV10-3; clone_size: .; d_call: .; cdr3_aa: CAISVTDQETQYF; cdr3_nt: TGTGCCATCAGCGTGACAGACCAAGAGACCCAGTACTTC
j_call: TRBJ2-2; cdr3_length: 16; v_call: TRBV11-3; clone_size: .; d_call: TRBD2; cdr3_aa: CASSFQAGGSTGELFF; cdr3_nt: TGTGCCAGCAGCTTCCAAGCGGGAGGATCGACCGGGGAGCTGTTTTTT
j_call: TRBJ2-7; cdr3_length: 14; v_call: TRBV5-1; clone_size: once; d_call: .; cdr3_aa: CASSIDWGDGEQYF; cdr3_nt: TGCGCCAGCAGTATCGATTGGGGGGACGGCGAGCAGTACTTC
j_call: TRBJ2-7; cdr3_length: 14; v_call: TRBV10-2; clone_size: .; d_call: TRBD2; cdr3_aa: CASTPWGRGYEQYF; cdr3_nt: TGCGCCAGCACCCCTTGGGGGAGGGGCTACGAGCAGTACTTC
j_call: TRBJ1-2; cdr3_length: 11; v_call: TRBV6-5; clone_size: .; d_call: .; cdr3_aa: CASSRGEGYTF; cdr3_nt: TGTGCCAGCAGTCGGGGGGAAGGCTACACCTTC
j_call: TRBJ2-5; cdr3_length: 12; v_call: TRBV7-2; clone_size: .; d_call: .; cdr3_aa: CASSPRGETQYF; cdr3_nt: TGTGCCAGCAGCCCGAGAGGAGAGACCCAGTACTTC